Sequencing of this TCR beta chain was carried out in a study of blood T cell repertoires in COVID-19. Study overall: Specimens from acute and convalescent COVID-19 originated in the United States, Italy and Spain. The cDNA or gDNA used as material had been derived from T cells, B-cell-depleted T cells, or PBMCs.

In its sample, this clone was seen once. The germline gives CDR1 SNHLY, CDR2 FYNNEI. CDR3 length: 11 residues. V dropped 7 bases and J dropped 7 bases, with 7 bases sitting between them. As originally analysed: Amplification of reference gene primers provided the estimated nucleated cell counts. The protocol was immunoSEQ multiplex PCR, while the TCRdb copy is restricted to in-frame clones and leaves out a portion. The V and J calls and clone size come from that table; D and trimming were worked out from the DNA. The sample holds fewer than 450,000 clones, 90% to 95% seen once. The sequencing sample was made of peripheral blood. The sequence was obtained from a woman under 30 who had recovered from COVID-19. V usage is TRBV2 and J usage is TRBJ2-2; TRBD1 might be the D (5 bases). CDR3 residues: CASTQGGELFF. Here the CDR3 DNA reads TGTGCCAGCACCCAGGGCGGGGAGCTGTTTTTT.